The T cell receptor beta chain under discussion was sequenced for a study of cytomegalovirus exposure and HLA in healthy donors (dated by TCRdb to about 2017). As for the study more broadly: In an earlier analysis of approximately 500 of the donors, about 270 Gb of sequence data and just under 120 million unique TCR beta sequences from about 190 million T cells were reported. Roughly 300 gigabases of sequencing data and roughly 80 million unique TCR sequences made up an early release that covered some 640 HLA-typed donors. Among the roughly 400 genotyped donors, around 81% belonged to the genetic ancestry cluster associated with self-reported Caucasian donors. The study aimed to test whether signatures of past pathogen exposure could be identified by cataloging public T cell receptors. The study profiled the T cell repertoires of 666 subjects by immunosequencing and related them to cytomegalovirus serostatus. A separate validation cohort of 100 to 150 different subjects was used in addition to the approximately 670-subject first cohort. High-throughput TCR immunosequencing, statistical association of individual TCRs with disease status, and machine learning were combined to predict cytomegalovirus infection status. A later analysis re-examined previously published TCR beta repertoires from more than 600 donors and added high-resolution HLA genotyping to investigate patterns of TCR occurrence. Rather than using new phenotypic data, the later analysis identified candidate immune exposures from TCR beta sequences and from how often those sequences occurred across donors. An earlier analysis of several hundred of the donors applied high-throughput TCR beta sequencing to assess whether each TCR beta V gene segment acted as functional or pseudogenic. Donor age, sex, ethnicity and CMV serostatus were compiled together with the repertoire data. A later genetic analysis took genome-wide SNP genotypes for about 60% of the roughly 670 donors and used that subset as a discovery cohort. All discovery cohort repertoires had been generated on a single sequencing platform. Both class I and class II loci were covered by HLA typing, at four-digit resolution. The number of donors typed differed by locus, with about 629-640 for A, B, C, DRB1 and DQB1, around 520 for DQA1, nearly 610 for DPA1, and some 440 for DPB1. Several DR-DQ haplotypes were handled as single units for association and clustering because linkage in the cohort was strong. Among a few hundred genotyped donors of the cohort, an average of roughly 240,000 unique TCR beta nucleotide sequences were sequenced per donor, roughly 20% of them non-productive. What the work shows at the level of the full study, not this receptor alone: Because counts were too low, around 17 rarely observed V segments, including chromosome 9 orphons, were left out of the earlier analysis of over 550 of the donors. Linkage disequilibrium might explain the correlated functional status among segregating V segments, but an unknown experimental factor could not be excluded. V-gene and J-gene trimming of TCR beta chains was associated with a missense DCLRE1C variant in a later genetic analysis, and the association was replicated in an independent cohort. In a later analysis, the rate of TCR association differed among HLA loci, with DRB1 alleles having the most associated TCRs and HLA-C alleles having the fewest. A later analysis associated approximately 17,000 TCR beta sequences with specific HLA alleles at a false discovery rate of 0.05. A cluster of highly shared sequence variants was judged likely to represent a technical artifact of the sequencing pipeline. Some IMGT-functional V segments, including TRBV6-2 and TRBV6-3, could not be told apart with the 87-base-pair reads, so those segments were excluded. In a later analysis, most CMV-associated TCR beta chains were found to appear HLA-restricted, with HLA associations seemingly driven largely by CMV exposure. The presence/absence analyses assumed that sequencing depth was roughly uniform across donors, and that assumption may not be true. Only TCR beta chains were sequenced in this cohort, and the absence of alpha or paired-chain data limited detectable features. It was suggested by the authors that the approach could potentially be generalized to other disease states and immunological phenotypes. A few of the identified cytomegalovirus-associated TCR beta chains were confirmed in vitro to be specific for cytomegalovirus antigens. Because HLA typing was unavailable for some donors at each locus, only the typed subset was used in association tests. For the cohort, immune exposure information was limited to CMV serostatus. In both the original and validation cohorts, the classifier was reported to diagnose cytomegalovirus status with high specificity and sensitivity. Compared with the 666-donor mean, donors in an Asian-associated ancestry cluster had fewer N-insertions in productive TCRs, according to a later genetic analysis. In a later analysis, several top co-occurrence clusters were reported to appear linked to parvovirus B19, influenza, CMV and Epstein-Barr virus. A further reported finding was that TCR beta sequences accurately predicted the HLA-A and HLA-B alleles for most subjects in the first cohort. A total of 150 or so TCR beta chains were listed by the study as associated with cytomegalovirus. A later analysis found that HLA-associated TCR beta chains were more clonally expanded and had lower generation probabilities than equally common non-associated chains. While some public TCRs were present in many individuals, most TCR sequences turned up only very rarely across donors. When HLA alleles, especially DR and DQ, strongly co-occurred, TCR associations were difficult to assign to individual alleles. An earlier analysis of around 600 of the donors showed that most TCR beta V segments appeared in productive rearrangements either about 87% or about 30% of the time, which broadly matched IMGT annotations.

The library was built by means of the immunoSEQ multiplex PCR assay. For the multiplex PCR, a mixture combining 60 forward primers for TCR Vbeta segments and 13 reverse primers for TCR Jbeta segments was used. The CDR3 region of rearranged TCR beta genes was amplified from genomic DNA by a multiplex PCR assay. On the Illumina HiSeq System, the amplified TCR beta libraries were sequenced as 87-base-pair reads. As for how the authors treated the data: A later analysis tallied around 87 million unique TCR beta chains across the 600 to 700 repertoires, and some 10 million of those chains were shared by two or more donors. Raw reads were error-corrected and collapsed into unique sequences by a nearest-neighbor algorithm in which closely related sequences were merged to remove PCR and sequencing errors. Alignment of CDR3 sequences to IMGT reference sequences was used to assign V, D and J gene segments. For a sequence to be retained, at least a six-nucleotide match to both a V gene segment and a J gene segment was required. Rearrangements were classified as productive when the CDR3 lacked stop codons and remained in frame with V and J, and all other rearrangements were classified as non-productive. Following IMGT convention, CDR3 was defined as the stretch from the second conserved V-encoded cysteine to the conserved J-encoded phenylalanine. In an earlier analysis of approximately 500 of the donors, sequences lacking an unambiguous match to a single V gene segment were excluded. In an earlier analysis of some 590 of the donors, a V segment was called functional when productive rearrangements were above 56.7%, and segregating when the standard deviation between donors exceeded 5%. To diagnose cytomegalovirus status from the catalog of TCR beta chain sequences, a statistical classification framework was built. V and J gene assignment, in a later analysis, came from comparing TCR nucleotide sequences with IMGT/GENE-DB human TR gene sequences. The TCRdist pipeline was used in a later analysis to assign CDR3 sequences and most-parsimonious VDJ recombination scenarios. In a later analysis, every TCR beta chain was defined by the combination of its CDR3 amino acid sequence and its V-gene family, and reads without a unique V-gene family were dropped. As a way to deal with suspected cross-contamination and a sequencing artifact, a later analysis dropped roughly 620 nucleotide sequences that were highly shared and had low generation probability. A later analysis calculated a clonal expansion index for each public chain from normalized within-repertoire ranks of inferred template counts. In a later analysis, generation probabilities were computed with a VDJ recombination model fitted to out-of-frame rearrangements, and the resulting probabilities were checked against IGoR. A later analysis scored TCR-TCR, TCR-HLA and TCR-CMV co-occurrence with hypergeometric tests, applying a repertoire-size bias correction to TCR pairs. In a later analysis, false discovery rates were estimated by permuting HLA or CMV assignments 20 times. In a later analysis, co-occurring TCRs were grouped using DBSCAN, and TCRdist sequence similarity was added for clustering within HLA-allele-positive subsets. Repertoires with fewer than 30,000 or more than 120,000 public chains, plus five repertoires with anomalous nucleotide sharing, were excluded from co-occurrence clustering. This is the immuneACCESS table as TCRdb keeps it, with only in-frame sequences that have V and J called. A part of the clones is gone; compared with another copy, unresolved V genes explain less than half, and the rest is unexplained. V, J and clone size are those of that table, while D and trimming were read from the DNA. This sample holds around 100,000 clones; 50% to 75% were observed only once. The ten largest clones represent under 4% of the sample.

The cohort comprised approximately 700 healthy bone marrow donors. Cohort members were all nominally healthy when sampled, although unrecorded immune exposures were likely present. The donor tested CMV seronegative, placing the donor among the 352 seronegative members of the cohort. A peripheral blood sample was provided by each donor, and peripheral blood mononuclear cells were used for TCR beta sequencing. Genomic DNA was extracted from the blood cell samples with the Qiagen DNeasy Blood Extraction Kit. At the junction V is shortened by 2 bases and J by 5 bases; bases outside the gene matches: 5. CDR1 and CDR2, per the germline V gene, are SGHRS and YFSETQ. From the cysteine through the phenylalanine, the CDR3 covers 14 amino acids. The DNA shown is the 42-base CDR3, in frame from base 1. Remarks on this clone: No cognate antigen has been identified for it. Base quality data are lacking; no much larger clone is found one base away.

The V gene is TRBV5-1 and the J gene is TRBJ2-5, with 8 bases aligning to TRBD2. The sequence was obtained from a man aged 30-40 years in good health and CMV-seronegative. Sequencing was carried out using PBMCs. The DNA sequence follows: TGCGCCAGCAGCTTACTAGCGGCGGAGGAGACCCAGTACTTC. The resulting protein is CASSLLAAEETQYF.